The 7 T cell receptor beta chains in this list originate from one sample, sequenced in a study of T-cell reconstitution after alpha-beta-depleted transplantation in children. Molecular barcoding with unique molecular identifiers was used for the TCRbeta library. TCRdb ran MiXCR on the PCR reads and lists one entry per CDR3 protein. There are about 91,000 distinct CDR3 sequences in the sample; 8% to 9% occur only once, and 6.9% lies in the top ten. The material was PBMCs from the stem cell graft donor, obtained from the stem cell graft. All receptors come from a human donor who donated a stem cell graft to a child with congenital amegakaryocytic thrombocytopenia.

At least ten counts were recorded for this clonotype. The rearrangement joins TRBV20-1 to TRBJ1-4; 8 bases fit TRBD1. This CDR3 comprises 15 residues. The V gene's germline CDR1 is DFQATT and CDR2 SNEGSKA (reference sequence). With 0 bases clipped from V and 8 bases from J, the junction kept 8 bases outside the gene matches. The CDR3 reads CSARDSQGDWEKLFF. The CDR3 DNA is TGCAGTGCTAGAGATTCACAGGGGGATTGGGAAAAACTGTTTTTT.

In this sample, this clonotype turned up many times. The rearrangement uses TRBV27 and TRBJ2-1, with TRBD2 identical over 10 bases. CDR1 and CDR2 from the germline V gene are MNHEY and SMNVEV (reference sequence). CDR3 size: 13 residues. Trimming cost V 6 bases and J 12 bases; bases outside gene matches: 8. The CDR3 nucleotides read TGTGCCAGCAGCAATCCTAGCGGGGGTTTGCAGTTCTTC. Protein sequence: CASSNPSGGLQFF.

This clonotype appeared many times. This chain connects TRBV15 to TRBJ1-6; D unresolved. The CDR3 consists of 14 residues. Germline CDR1 LNHNV, CDR2 YYDKDF (reference sequence). Deletions cut 2 bases from V and 6 bases from J, with 8 bases between. The CDR3 is CATSRSDGNSPLHF. The CDR3 nucleotides are TGTGCCACCAGCAGAAGCGACGGTAATTCACCCCTCCACTTT.

This clonotype has at least ten counts. The chain links TRBV6-4 to TRBJ2-2, with D perhaps matching TRBD2 (5 bases). Germline assignment: CDR1 MRHNA and CDR2 SNTAGT. The CDR3 is 16 residues long. V lost 6 bases and J 0 bases, leaving 14 bases between the germline ends. The CDR3 coding sequence is TGTGCCAGCAGCGAGAATACGGGAACGAACACCGGGGAGCTGTTTTTT. It codes for CASSENTGTNTGELFF.

Ten or more counts support this clonotype. V usage is TRBV19 and J usage is TRBJ1-2; perhaps TRBD1 as D (5 bases). Germline CDR1 LNHDA, CDR2 SQIVND (reference sequence). This CDR3 contains 14 residues. V shed 6 bases and J shed 2 bases, with 13 bases lying between them. For the CDR3, the DNA is TGTGCCAGTAGCCCCGTTGACAGCAACTATGGCTACACCTTC. It encodes CASSPVDSNYGYTF.

This clonotype was counted many times. This rearrangement joins TRBV29-1 to TRBJ2-2; no clear D. The CDR3 consists of 13 residues. V was clipped by 3 bases and J by 6 bases, with 11 bases between them. Germline V gives CDR1 SQVTM, CDR2 ANQGSEA. CDR3 residues: CSVEPVRPGELFF. For the CDR3, the DNA is TGCAGCGTTGAGCCAGTAAGGCCCGGGGAGCTGTTTTTT.

This clonotype was detected many times. The V and J genes are TRBV10-3 and TRBJ2-1, with 8 bases that match TRBD2. J gave up 4 bases and V 6 bases, and 5 bases lay outside the gene matches. CDR3 length: 14 amino acids. The germline CDR1 and CDR2 sequences are ENHRY and SYGVKD. CDR3 protein: CAISTSGEYNEQFF. CDR3 sequence (DNA): TGTGCCATCAGCACTAGCGGAGAATACAATGAGCAGTTCTTC.